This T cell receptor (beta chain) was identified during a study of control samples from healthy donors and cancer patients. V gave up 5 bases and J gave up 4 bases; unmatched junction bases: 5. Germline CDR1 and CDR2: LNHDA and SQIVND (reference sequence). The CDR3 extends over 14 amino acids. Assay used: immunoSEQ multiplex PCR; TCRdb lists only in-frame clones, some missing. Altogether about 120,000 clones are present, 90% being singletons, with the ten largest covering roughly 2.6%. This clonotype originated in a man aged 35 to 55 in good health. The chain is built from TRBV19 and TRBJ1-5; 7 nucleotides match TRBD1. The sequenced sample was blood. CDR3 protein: CASSPGTENQPQHF. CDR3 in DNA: TGTGCCAGTAGTCCAGGGACAGAGAATCAGCCCCAGCATTTT.